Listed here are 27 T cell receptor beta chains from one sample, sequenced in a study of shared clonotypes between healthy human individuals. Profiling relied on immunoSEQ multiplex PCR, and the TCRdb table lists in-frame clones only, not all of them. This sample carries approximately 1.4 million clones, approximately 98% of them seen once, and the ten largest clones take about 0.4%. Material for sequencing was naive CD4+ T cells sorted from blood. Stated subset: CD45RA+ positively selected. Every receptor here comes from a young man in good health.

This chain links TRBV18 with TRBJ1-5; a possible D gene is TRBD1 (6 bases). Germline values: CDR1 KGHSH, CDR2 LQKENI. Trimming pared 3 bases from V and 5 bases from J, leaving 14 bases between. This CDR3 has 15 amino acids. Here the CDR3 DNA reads TGTGCCAGCTCACCGGGGGGGCCGGAATATCAGCCCCAGCATTTT. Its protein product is CASSPGGPEYQPQHF.

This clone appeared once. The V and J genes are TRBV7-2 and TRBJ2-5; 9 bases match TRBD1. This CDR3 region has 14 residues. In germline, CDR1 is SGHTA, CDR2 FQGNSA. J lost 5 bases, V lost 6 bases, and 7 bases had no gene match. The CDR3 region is CASRPTGGWETQYF. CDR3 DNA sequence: TGTGCCAGCAGACCTACAGGGGGCTGGGAGACCCAGTACTTC. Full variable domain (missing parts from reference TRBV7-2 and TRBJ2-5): GAGVSQSPSNKVTEKGKDVELRCDPISGHTALYWYRQSLGQGLEFLIYFQGNSAPDKSGLPSDRFSAERTGGSVSTLTIQRTQQEDSAVYLCASRPTGGWETQYFGPGTRLLVL.

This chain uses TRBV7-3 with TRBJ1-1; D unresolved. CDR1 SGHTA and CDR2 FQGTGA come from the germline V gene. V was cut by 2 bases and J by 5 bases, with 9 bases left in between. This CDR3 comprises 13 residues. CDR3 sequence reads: CASSLFDGTEAFF. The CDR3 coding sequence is TGTGCCAGCAGCTTATTTGACGGGACTGAAGCTTTCTTT.

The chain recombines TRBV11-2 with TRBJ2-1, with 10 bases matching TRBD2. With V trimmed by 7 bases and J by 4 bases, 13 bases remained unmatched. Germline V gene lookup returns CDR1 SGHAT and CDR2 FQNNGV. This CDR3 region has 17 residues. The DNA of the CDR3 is TGTGCCAGCACTCTTCATCCCACTAGCGGGACTTACAATGAGCAGTTCTTC. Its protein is CASTLHPTSGTYNEQFF.

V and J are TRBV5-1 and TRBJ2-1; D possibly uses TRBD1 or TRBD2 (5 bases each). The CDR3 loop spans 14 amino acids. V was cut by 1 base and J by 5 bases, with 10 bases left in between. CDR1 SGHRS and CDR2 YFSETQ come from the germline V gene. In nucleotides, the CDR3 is TGCGCCAGCAGCTTGATTCGGGACGACAATGAGCAGTTCTTC. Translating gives CASSLIRDDNEQFF.

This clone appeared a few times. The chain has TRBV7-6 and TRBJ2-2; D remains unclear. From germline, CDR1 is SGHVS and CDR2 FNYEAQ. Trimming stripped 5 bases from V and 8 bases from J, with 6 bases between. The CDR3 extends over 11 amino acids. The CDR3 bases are TGTGCCAGCAGCCCGCTGGGGGAGCTGTTTTTT. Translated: CASSPLGELFF.

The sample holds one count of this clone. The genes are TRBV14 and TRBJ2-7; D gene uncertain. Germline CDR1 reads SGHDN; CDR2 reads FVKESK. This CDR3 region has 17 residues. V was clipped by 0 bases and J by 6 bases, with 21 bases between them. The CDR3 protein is CASSQDLVAAASGEQYF. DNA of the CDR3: TGTGCCAGCAGCCAAGATCTAGTCGCGGCTGCCTCTGGCGAGCAGTACTTC.

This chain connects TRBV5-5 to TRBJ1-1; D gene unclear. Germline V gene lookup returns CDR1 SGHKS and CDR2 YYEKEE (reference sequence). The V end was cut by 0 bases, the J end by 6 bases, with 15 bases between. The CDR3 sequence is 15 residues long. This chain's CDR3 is CASSLGTSSVSEAFF. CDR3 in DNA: TGTGCCAGCAGCTTGGGCACCTCATCAGTTTCTGAAGCTTTCTTT.

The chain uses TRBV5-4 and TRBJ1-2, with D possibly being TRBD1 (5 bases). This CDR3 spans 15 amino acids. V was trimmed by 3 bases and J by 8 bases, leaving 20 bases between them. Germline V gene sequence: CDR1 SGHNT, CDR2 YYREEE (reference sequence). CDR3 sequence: CASSSLRYRGDGYTF. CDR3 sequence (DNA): TGTGCCAGCAGCTCCCTGAGGTATAGGGGTGACGGCTACACCTTC.

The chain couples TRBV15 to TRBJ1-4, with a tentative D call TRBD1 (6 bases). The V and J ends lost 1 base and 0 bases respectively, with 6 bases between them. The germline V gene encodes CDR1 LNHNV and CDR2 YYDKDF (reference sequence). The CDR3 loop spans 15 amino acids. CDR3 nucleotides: TGTGCCACCAGCAGAGCAGGGGCAACTAATGAAAAACTGTTTTTT. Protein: CATSRAGATNEKLFF.

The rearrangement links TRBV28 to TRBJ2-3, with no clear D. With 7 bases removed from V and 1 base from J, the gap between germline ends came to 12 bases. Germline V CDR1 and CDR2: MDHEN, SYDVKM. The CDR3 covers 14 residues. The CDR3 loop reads CASKFGFGTDTQYF. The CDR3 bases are TGTGCCAGCAAGTTTGGGTTCGGCACAGATACGCAGTATTTT.

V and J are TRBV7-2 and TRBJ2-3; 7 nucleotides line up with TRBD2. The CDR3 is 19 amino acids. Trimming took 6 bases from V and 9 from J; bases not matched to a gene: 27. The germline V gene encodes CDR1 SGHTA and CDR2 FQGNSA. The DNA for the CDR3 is TGTGCCAGCAGTCCGAGCGCTGCGGGACTAAGCGGTGCGAAAGACACGCAGTATTTT. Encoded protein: CASSPSAAGLSGAKDTQYF.

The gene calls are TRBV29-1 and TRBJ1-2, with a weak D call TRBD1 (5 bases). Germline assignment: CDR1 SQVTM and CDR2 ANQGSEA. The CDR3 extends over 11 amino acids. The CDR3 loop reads CSPGPTHGYTF. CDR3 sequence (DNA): TGCAGTCCGGGACCGACCCATGGCTACACCTTC. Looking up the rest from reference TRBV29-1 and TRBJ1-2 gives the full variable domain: SAVISQKPSRDICQRGTSLTIQCQVDSQVTMMFWYRQQPGQSLTLIATANQGSEATYESGFVIDKFPISRPNLTFSTLTVSNMSPEDSSIYLCSPGPTHGYTFGSGTRLTVV.

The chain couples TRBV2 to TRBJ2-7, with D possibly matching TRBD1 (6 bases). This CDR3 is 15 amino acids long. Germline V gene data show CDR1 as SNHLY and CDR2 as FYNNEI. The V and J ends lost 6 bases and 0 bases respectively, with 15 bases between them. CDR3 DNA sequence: TGTGCCAGCAGGGCCGGACAGTTGAGCTCCTACGAGCAGTACTTC. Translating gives CASRAGQLSSYEQYF.

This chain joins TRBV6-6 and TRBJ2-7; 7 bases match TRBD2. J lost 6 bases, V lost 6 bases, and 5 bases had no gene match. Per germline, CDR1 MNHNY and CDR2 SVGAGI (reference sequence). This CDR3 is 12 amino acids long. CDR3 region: CASSAAGAEQYF. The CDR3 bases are TGTGCCAGCAGCGCTGCGGGAGCCGAGCAGTACTTC.

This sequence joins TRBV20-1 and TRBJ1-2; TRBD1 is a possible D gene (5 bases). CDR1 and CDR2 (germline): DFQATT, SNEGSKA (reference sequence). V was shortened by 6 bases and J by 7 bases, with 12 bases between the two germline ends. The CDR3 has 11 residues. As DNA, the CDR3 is TGCAGTGCCGGGACCTTTTTTGGCTACACCTTC. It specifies CSAGTFFGYTF.

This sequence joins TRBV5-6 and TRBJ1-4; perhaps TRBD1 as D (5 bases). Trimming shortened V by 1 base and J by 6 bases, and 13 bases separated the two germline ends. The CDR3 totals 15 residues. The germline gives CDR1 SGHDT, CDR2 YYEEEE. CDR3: CASSLFGQGDEKLFF. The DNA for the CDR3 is TGTGCCAGCAGCTTGTTTGGTCAGGGCGATGAAAAACTGTTTTTT.

The CDR3 loop reads CASSWPLGTPYEQYF. In DNA, the CDR3 is TGTGCCAGCAGCTGGCCCCTGGGAACCCCCTACGAGCAGTACTTC. This chain links TRBV5-6 with TRBJ2-7; D is unresolved. V lost 3 bases, J lost 2 bases, and 15 bases lay in between. The CDR3 has 15 residues. Per germline, CDR1 SGHDT and CDR2 YYEEEE.

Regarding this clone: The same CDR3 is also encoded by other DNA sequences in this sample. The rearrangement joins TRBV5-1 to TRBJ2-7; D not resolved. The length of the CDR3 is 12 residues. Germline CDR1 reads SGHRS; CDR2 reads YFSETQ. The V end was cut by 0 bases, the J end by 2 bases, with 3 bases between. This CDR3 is CASSLGTYEQYF. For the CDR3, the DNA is TGCGCCAGCAGCTTGGGAACCTACGAGCAGTACTTC.

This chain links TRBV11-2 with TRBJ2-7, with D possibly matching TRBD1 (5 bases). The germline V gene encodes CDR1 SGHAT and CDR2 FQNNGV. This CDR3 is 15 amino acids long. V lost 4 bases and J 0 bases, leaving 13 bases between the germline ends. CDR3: CASSSYSDTSYEQYF. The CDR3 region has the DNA TGTGCCAGCAGCTCCTACTCGGACACCTCCTACGAGCAGTACTTC.

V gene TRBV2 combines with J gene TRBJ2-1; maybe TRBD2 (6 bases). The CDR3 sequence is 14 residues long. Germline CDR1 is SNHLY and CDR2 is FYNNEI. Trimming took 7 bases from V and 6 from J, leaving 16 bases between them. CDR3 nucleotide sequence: TGTGCCAGCACGACGTTTGCGGGGCGCAATGAGCAGTTCTTC. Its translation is CASTTFAGRNEQFF.

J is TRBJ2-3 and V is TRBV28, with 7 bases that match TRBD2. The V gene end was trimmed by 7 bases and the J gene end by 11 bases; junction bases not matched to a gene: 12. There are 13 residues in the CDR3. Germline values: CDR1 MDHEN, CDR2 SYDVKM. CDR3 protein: CASTTGLSLRQYF. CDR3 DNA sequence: TGTGCCAGCACCACGGGACTATCGTTGAGGCAGTATTTT.

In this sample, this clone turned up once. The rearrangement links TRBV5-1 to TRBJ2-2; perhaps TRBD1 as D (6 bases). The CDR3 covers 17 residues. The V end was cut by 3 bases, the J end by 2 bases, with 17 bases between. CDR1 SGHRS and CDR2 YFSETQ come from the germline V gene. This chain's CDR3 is CASSYGQSGRNTGELFF. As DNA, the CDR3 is TGCGCCAGCAGCTACGGACAGTCCGGTCGCAACACCGGGGAGCTGTTTTTT. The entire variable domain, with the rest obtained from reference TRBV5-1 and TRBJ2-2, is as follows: KAGVTQTPRYLIKTRGQQVTLSCSPISGHRSVSWYQQTPGQGLQFLFEYFSETQRNKGNFPGRFSGRQFSNSRSEMNVSTLELGDSALYLCASSYGQSGRNTGELFFGEGSRLTVL.

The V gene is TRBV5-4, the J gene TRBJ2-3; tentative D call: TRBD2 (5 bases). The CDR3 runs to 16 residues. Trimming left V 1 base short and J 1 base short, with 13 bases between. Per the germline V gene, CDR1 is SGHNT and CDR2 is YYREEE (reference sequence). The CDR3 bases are TGTGCCAGCAGCTTGTACGGAGGATTACGCACAGATACGCAGTATTTT. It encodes CASSLYGGLRTDTQYF.

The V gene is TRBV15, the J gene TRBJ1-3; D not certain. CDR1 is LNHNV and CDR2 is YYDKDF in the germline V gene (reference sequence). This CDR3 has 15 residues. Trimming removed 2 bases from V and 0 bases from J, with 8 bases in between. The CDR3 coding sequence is TGTGCCACCAGCAGAAAACGGGACTCTGGAAACACCATATATTTT. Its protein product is CATSRKRDSGNTIYF.

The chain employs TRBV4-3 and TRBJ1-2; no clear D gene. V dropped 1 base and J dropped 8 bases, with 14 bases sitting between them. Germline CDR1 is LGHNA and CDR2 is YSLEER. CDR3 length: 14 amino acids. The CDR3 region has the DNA TGCGCCAGCAGCCAAGGACGGACTTCGCGAGGCTACACCTTC. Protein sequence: CASSQGRTSRGYTF.

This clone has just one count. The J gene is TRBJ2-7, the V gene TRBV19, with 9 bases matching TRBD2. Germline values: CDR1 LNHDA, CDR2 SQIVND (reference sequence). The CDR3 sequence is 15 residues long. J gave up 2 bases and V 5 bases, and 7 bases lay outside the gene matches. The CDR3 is CASSLSSGSPYEQYF. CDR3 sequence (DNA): TGTGCCAGTAGTCTTAGTAGCGGGAGCCCCTACGAGCAGTACTTC.